The 7 T cell receptor beta chains below all came from one sample that was sequenced in a study of T-cell memory formation after mild COVID-19. MiXCR, applied by TCRdb to the 5' RACE reads, yields one record per CDR3 protein. This table has about 110,000 distinct CDR3 sequences, 15% to 20% appearing once. The sequencing input was PBMCs or a T cell subset sorted from them (not recorded which). Receptor source: a man aged 18 to 29 who had mild COVID-19 (a few samples of this study predate the infection). Cell type and time point are not known.

In its sample, this clonotype was seen a few times. This chain joins TRBV25-1 and TRBJ2-4; 7 nucleotides line up with TRBD2. Germline CDR1 is MGHDK and CDR2 is SYGVNS. V lost 1 base to trimming and J lost 3 bases; unmatched junction nucleotides: 3. This CDR3 is built from 15 residues. CDR3 in amino acids: CASSESSGGKNIQYF. The CDR3 DNA sequence: TGTGCCAGCAGTGAATCTTCGGGGGGCAAAAACATTCAGTACTTC. The full variable domain, rest sourced from reference TRBV25-1 and TRBJ2-4, is EADIYQTPRYLVIGTGKKITLECSQTMGHDKMYWYQQDPGMELHLIHYSYGVNSTEKGDLSSESTVSRIRTEHFPLTLESARPSHTSQYLCASSESSGGKNIQYFGAGTRLSVL.

The genes are TRBV29-1 and TRBJ2-3; 8 bases are shared with TRBD2. This CDR3 contains 12 residues. The V gene end was trimmed by 7 bases and the J gene end by 4 bases; junction bases not matched to a gene: 4. CDR1 is SQVTM and CDR2 is ANQGSEA in the germline V gene. CDR3 sequence: CSAGGRADTQYF. DNA of the CDR3: TGCAGCGCGGGGGGGCGGGCAGATACGCAGTATTTT.

This clonotype was seen a handful of times. V gene TRBV6-2 or TRBV6-3 combines with J gene TRBJ2-3; 9 nucleotides match TRBD2. CDR1 and CDR2 (germline): MNHEY, SVGEGT. The CDR3 has 15 residues. V lost 4 bases and J lost 5; bases outside the gene matches: 7. CDR3 bases: TGTGCCAGCAGTTCGCCGGGACTAGCTGTAGATACGCAGTATTTT. This sequence encodes CASSSPGLAVDTQYF.

The chain recombines TRBV30 with TRBJ2-7; D is possibly TRBD1 or TRBD2 (5 bases each). Germline V gene data show CDR1 as GTSNPN and CDR2 as SVGIG (reference sequence). CDR3 length: 11 residues. V was trimmed by 5 bases and J by 4 bases, leaving 9 bases between them. This CDR3 reads CAWGDLYEQYF. CDR3 coding DNA: TGTGCCTGGGGGGACCTTTACGAGCAGTACTTC.

The rearrangement joins TRBV12-3 or TRBV12-4 to TRBJ2-2; D is ambiguous. Trimming took off 3 bases at V and 4 bases at J, with 15 bases between the two ends. CDR3 length equals 16 residues. CDR3 in amino acids: CASSFPRRPSTGELFF. In nucleotides, the CDR3 is TGTGCCAGCAGTTTCCCTCGACGGCCGAGCACCGGGGAGCTGTTTTTT.

This clonotype was picked up many times. The J gene is TRBJ2-5, the V gene TRBV7-6, with 8 bases fitting TRBD1. CDR3 length: 16 residues. The germline gives CDR1 SGHVS, CDR2 FNYEAQ. J gave up 5 bases and V 1 base, and 9 bases lay outside the gene matches. DNA for the CDR3: TGTGCCAGCAGCTTAGAATCCCAGGGGGCTGGGGAGACCCAGTACTTC. Translated, it gives CASSLESQGAGETQYF. The full variable domain, in which reference TRBV7-6 and TRBJ2-5 provide the parts outside the CDR3, is GAGVSQSPRYKVTKRGQDVALRCDPISGHVSLYWYRQALGQGPEFLTYFNYEAQQDKSGLPNDRFSAERPEGSISTLTIQRTEQRDSAMYRCASSLESQGAGETQYFGPGTRLLVL.

V usage is TRBV5-1 and J usage is TRBJ2-1; possibly TRBD1 or TRBD2 for D (5 bases each). V shed 0 bases and J shed 6 bases, with 16 bases lying between them. In germline, CDR1 is SGHRS, CDR2 YFSETQ. The CDR3 contains 16 residues. The CDR3 region is CASSLAPRGGGNEQFF. DNA of the CDR3: TGCGCCAGCAGCTTGGCCCCCCGGGGCGGAGGCAATGAGCAGTTCTTC.